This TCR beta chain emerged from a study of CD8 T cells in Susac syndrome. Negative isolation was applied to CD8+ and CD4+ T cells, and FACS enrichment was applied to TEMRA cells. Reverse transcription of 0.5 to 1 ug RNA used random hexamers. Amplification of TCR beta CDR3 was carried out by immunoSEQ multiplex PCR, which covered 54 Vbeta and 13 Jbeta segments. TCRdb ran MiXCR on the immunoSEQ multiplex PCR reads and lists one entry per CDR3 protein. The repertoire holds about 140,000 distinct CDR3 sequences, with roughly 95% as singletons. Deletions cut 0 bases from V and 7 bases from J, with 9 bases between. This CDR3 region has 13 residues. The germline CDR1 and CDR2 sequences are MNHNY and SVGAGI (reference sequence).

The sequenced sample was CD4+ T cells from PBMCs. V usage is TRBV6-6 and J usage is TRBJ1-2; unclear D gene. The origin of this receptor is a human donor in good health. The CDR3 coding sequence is TGTGCCAGCAGTTACTCGGCAAATGGTGGCTACACCTTC. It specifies CASSYSANGGYTF.